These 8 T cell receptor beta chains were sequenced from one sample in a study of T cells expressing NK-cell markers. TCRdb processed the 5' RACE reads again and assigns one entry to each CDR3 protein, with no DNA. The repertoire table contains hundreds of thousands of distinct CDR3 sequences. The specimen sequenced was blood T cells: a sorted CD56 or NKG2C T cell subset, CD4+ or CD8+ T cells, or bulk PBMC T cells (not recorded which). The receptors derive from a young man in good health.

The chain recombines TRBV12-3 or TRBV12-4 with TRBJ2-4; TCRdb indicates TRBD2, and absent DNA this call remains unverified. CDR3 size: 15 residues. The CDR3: CASSSIAGTRNIQYF.

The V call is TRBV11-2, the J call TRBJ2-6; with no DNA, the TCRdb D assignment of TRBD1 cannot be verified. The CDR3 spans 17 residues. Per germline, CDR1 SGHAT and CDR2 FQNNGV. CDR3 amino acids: CASSLGQGAFGANVLTF.

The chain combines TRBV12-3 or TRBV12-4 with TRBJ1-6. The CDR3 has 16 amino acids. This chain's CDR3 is CASSPDWEGAESPLHF.

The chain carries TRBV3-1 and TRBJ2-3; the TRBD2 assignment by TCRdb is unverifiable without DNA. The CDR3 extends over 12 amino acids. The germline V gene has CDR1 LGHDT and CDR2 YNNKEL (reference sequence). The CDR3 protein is CASRSPIDTQYF.

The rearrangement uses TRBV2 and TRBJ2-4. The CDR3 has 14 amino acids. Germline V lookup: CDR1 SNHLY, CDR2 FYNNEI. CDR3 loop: CASSVAQGLNIQYF. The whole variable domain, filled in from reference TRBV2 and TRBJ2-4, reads EPEVTQTPSHQVTQMGQEVILRCVPISNHLYFYWYRQILGQKVEFLVSFYNNEISEKSEIFDDQFSVERPDGSNFTLKIRSTKLEDSAMYFCASSVAQGLNIQYFGAGTRLSVL.

The CDR3 spells CTSSRTPGTEETQYF. The V call is TRBV1, the J call TRBJ2-5; TCRdb indicates TRBD1, and absent DNA this call remains unverified. TRBV1 is classified as a pseudogene. The CDR3 spans 15 residues.

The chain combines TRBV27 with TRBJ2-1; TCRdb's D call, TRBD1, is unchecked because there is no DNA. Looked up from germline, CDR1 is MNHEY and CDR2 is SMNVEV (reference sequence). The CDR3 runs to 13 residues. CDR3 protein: CATMGLTYNEQFF.

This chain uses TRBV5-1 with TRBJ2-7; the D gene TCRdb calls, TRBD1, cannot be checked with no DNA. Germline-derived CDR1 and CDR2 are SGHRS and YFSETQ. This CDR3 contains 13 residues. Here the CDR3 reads CASMSLPGGEQYF. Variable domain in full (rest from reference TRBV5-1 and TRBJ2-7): KAGVTQTPRYLIKTRGQQVTLSCSPISGHRSVSWYQQTPGQGLQFLFEYFSETQRNKGNFPGRFSGRQFSNSRSEMNVSTLELGDSALYLCASMSLPGGEQYFGPGTRLTVT.